One T cell receptor beta chain is described in this entry. Germline V gene lookup returns CDR1 SEHNR and CDR2 FQNEAQ (reference sequence). The CDR3 has 16 residues. V lost 2 bases and J lost 0, with 11 bases in between. This entry is derived from a study of blood T cell repertoires in COVID-19. Libraries were prepared by immunoSEQ multiplex PCR; TCRdb keeps only in-frame clonotypes and omits some of them. Among some 160,000 clones listed, approximately 91% were seen once. This clonotype was obtained from a man younger than 35 with acute or convalescent COVID-19. Sequenced material: peripheral blood. J is TRBJ2-1 and V is TRBV7-9, with a weak D call TRBD2 (6 bases). The CDR3 nucleotides are TGTGCCAGCAGCTTATCCTTCGGGAGCTCCTACAATGAGCAGTTCTTC. Protein product: CASSLSFGSSYNEQFF.